These 16 T cell receptor beta chains were all obtained from the same sample, sequenced in a study of T cells in Graves' hyperthyroidism and ophthalmopathy. Amplification of TCR beta CDR3 regions used RNA as the template. HTBI primers were used for first-round RT-PCR of the TCR CDR3. TCRdb re-called the multiplex PCR reads with MiXCR, one entry per CDR3 protein. The repertoire includes a few hundred thousand distinct CDR3 sequences, less than 20% of them detected once, and 7.3% sits in the top ten. Material: blood. The receptors were sampled from a woman aged 25-40 years with Graves' hyperthyroidism.

The chain is built from TRBV27 and TRBJ1-6; D unclear. The germline V gene encodes CDR1 MNHEY and CDR2 SMNVEV (reference sequence). Trimming took off 7 bases at V and 7 bases at J, with 11 bases between the two ends. This CDR3 has 13 amino acids. CDR3 protein: CASMAVSNSPLHF. Written as DNA, the CDR3 is TGTGCCAGCATGGCAGTCTCCAATTCACCCCTCCACTTT.

This clonotype was counted at least ten times. This chain links TRBV20-1 with TRBJ2-5; 8 bases line up with TRBD1. V was clipped by 6 bases and J by 1 base; unmatched bases: 4. The CDR3 length is 13 residues. Germline V gene lookup returns CDR1 DFQATT and CDR2 SNEGSKA (reference sequence). CDR3 in amino acids: CSASGTGQETQYF. The CDR3 DNA reads TGCAGTGCGTCCGGGACAGGCCAAGAGACCCAGTACTTC.

This clonotype occurred many times. This rearrangement joins TRBV20-1 to TRBJ2-7; D call uncertain. CDR1 is DFQATT and CDR2 is SNEGSKA in the germline V gene (reference sequence). The CDR3 runs to 13 residues. V was clipped by 3 bases and J by 1 base, with 10 bases between them. In nucleotides, the CDR3 is TGCAGTGCTAGGGACGGTTTGTCCTACGAGCAGTACTTC. It encodes CSARDGLSYEQYF.

There are a few counts of this clonotype. The J gene is TRBJ2-1, the V gene TRBV24-1, with a tentative D call TRBD2 (5 bases). Trimming pared 7 bases from V and 9 bases from J, leaving 15 bases between. Germline-derived CDR1 and CDR2 are KGHDR and SFDVKD. The CDR3 is 13 residues long. This chain's CDR3 is CATRDRGGSEQFF. In nucleotides, the CDR3 is TGTGCCACCAGGGACCGCGGAGGTAGTGAGCAGTTCTTC.

As for this clonotype: It may be a read error: a sequence one base away is much more abundant. The chain links TRBV15 to TRBJ2-5, with unresolved D. Germline V gene data show CDR1 as LNHNV and CDR2 as YYDKDF (reference sequence). The CDR3 totals 11 residues. CDR3 region: CATSRDLAQHF. The CDR3 nucleotides are TGTGCCACCAGCAGAGATCTGGCCCAGCACTTC. Using reference TRBV15 and TRBJ2-5 for the parts outside the CDR3, the full variable domain is DAMVIQNPRYQVTQFGKPVTLSCSQTLNHNVMYWYQQKSSQAPKLLFHYYDKDFNNEADTPDNFQSRRPNTSFCFLDIRSPGLGDTAMYLCATSRDLAQHFGPGTRLLVL.

Concerning this clonotype itself: Mismatch with germline at one junction end may stem from a read error. The CDR3, as DNA: TGCGCCAGCAACTTGGGCGGACCGGGAGTTGCAGATACGCAGTATTTT. This gives the protein CASNLGGPGVADTQYF. The rearrangement uses TRBV5-1 and TRBJ2-3, with D possibly being TRBD2 (6 bases). The germline CDR1 and CDR2 sequences are SGHRS and YFSETQ. The CDR3 totals 16 residues.

This clonotype was observed a handful of times. V gene TRBV5-6 combines with J gene TRBJ2-2; D unresolved. Trimming took 2 bases from V and 1 from J, leaving 12 bases between them. Germline CDR1 and CDR2: SGHDT and YYEEEE. The CDR3 has 16 amino acids. The CDR3 reads CASSFEGVGNTGELFF. DNA for the CDR3: TGTGCCAGCAGCTTCGAAGGAGTCGGGAACACCGGGGAGCTGTTTTTT.

This clonotype has at least ten counts. This chain links TRBV7-2 with TRBJ2-7; TRBD2 aligns across 7 bases. CDR3 size: 15 residues. CDR1 and CDR2 (germline): SGHTA, FQGNSA. The V gene end was trimmed by 5 bases and the J gene end by 2 bases; junction bases not matched to a gene: 9. The CDR3 loop reads CASSHRTSRPYEQYF. Written as DNA, the CDR3 is TGTGCCAGCAGCCACAGGACTAGTCGTCCCTACGAGCAGTACTTC.

The V gene is TRBV7-2, the J gene TRBJ2-5; perhaps TRBD2 as D (5 bases). CDR1 and CDR2 from the germline V gene are SGHTA and FQGNSA. Trimming cost V 2 bases and J 4 bases, with 8 bases left between them. This CDR3 has 13 amino acids. In nucleotides, the CDR3 is TGTGCCAGCAGCTTATTACTAGTAGAGACCCAGTACTTC. As protein: CASSLLLVETQYF.

In this sample, this clonotype turned up a few times. The chain links TRBV6-2 or TRBV6-3 to TRBJ2-3, with TRBD2 matching 8 bases. CDR3 size: 15 residues. The trim removed 2 bases at V and 1 base at J, leaving 2 bases unmatched. The V gene's germline CDR1 is MNHEY and CDR2 SVGEGT. CDR3 nucleotide sequence: TGTGCCAGCAGTTACCCGGGGGGGGGCACAGATACGCAGTATTTT. Protein product: CASSYPGGGTDTQYF.

The chain recombines TRBV6-4 with TRBJ2-7; 10 nucleotides line up with TRBD1. This CDR3 has 14 residues. The trim removed 9 bases at V and 3 bases at J, leaving 8 bases unmatched. Germline lookup yields CDR1 MRHNA and CDR2 SNTAGT. This chain's CDR3 is CASSRDRGNYEQYF. The CDR3 region has the DNA TGTGCCAGTTCCCGGGACAGGGGTAACTACGAGCAGTACTTC.

The V gene is TRBV12-3 or TRBV12-4, the J gene TRBJ2-2, with D possibly TRBD1 on 6 matching bases. Trimming left V 5 bases short and J 7 bases short, with 17 bases between. CDR3 length equals 15 residues. The CDR3 DNA follows: TGTGCCAGCAGTCGGGACATTCGCTTATACGGGGAGCTGTTTTTT. Encoded protein: CASSRDIRLYGELFF.

CDR3 sequence: CASSYSRDGVEAKNIQYF. The CDR3 DNA sequence: TGTGCCAGCAGTTACTCACGGGACGGAGTAGAGGCCAAAAACATTCAGTACTTC. The rearrangement joins TRBV6-2 or TRBV6-3 to TRBJ2-4; D may correspond to TRBD1 or TRBD2 (5 bases each). CDR1 and CDR2 from the germline V gene are MNHEY and SVGEGT. V lost 0 bases and J lost 1, with 16 bases in between. The CDR3 is made up of 18 amino acids.

This clonotype was seen many times. This chain joins TRBV20-1 and TRBJ1-1; D unclear. Trimming took 4 bases from V and 0 from J, leaving 3 bases between them. The CDR3 spans 11 residues. The germline CDR1 and CDR2 sequences are DFQATT and SNEGSKA (reference sequence). CDR3 loop: CSAKLNTEAFF. The DNA for the CDR3 is TGCAGTGCTAAGCTGAACACTGAAGCTTTCTTT.

The rearrangement joins TRBV14 to TRBJ2-2, with 7 bases aligning to TRBD1. Germline V gene data show CDR1 as SGHDN and CDR2 as FVKESK. The ends lost 3 bases at V and 3 bases at J; junction bases unmatched: 4. This CDR3 has 15 amino acids. The CDR3 spells CASSQTGYYTGELFF. CDR3 sequence (DNA): TGTGCCAGCAGCCAGACAGGGTATTACACCGGGGAGCTGTTTTTT.

This clonotype has only a few counts. This chain links TRBV28 with TRBJ2-7; D unclear. This CDR3 is built from 14 residues. CDR1 is MDHEN, CDR2 SYDVKM, per germline. Trimming left V 7 bases short and J 3 bases short, with 16 bases between. CDR3 loop: CASTQLKDLYEQYF. The CDR3 DNA is TGTGCCAGCACCCAGCTAAAGGACCTCTACGAGCAGTACTTC.